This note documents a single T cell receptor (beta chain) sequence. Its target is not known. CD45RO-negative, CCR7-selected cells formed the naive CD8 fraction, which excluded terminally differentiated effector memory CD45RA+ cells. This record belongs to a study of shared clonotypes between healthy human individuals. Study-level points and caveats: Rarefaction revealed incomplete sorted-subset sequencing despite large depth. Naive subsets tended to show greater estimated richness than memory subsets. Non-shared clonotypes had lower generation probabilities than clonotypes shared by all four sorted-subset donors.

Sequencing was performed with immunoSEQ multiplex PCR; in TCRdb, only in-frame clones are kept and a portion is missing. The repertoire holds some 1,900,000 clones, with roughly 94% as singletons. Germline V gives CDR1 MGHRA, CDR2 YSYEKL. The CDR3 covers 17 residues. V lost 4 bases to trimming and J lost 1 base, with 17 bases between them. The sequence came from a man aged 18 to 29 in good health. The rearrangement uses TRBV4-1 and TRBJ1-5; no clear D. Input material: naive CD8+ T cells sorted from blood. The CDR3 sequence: CASSLLGLGESNQPQHF. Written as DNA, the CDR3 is TGCGCCAGCAGCCTATTAGGTCTGGGCGAAAGCAATCAGCCCCAGCATTTT.